The 24 T cell receptor beta chains reported below all come from one sample, sequenced in a study of CD8+ T cells in alopecia areata. Sequencing relied on a cDNA template that was reverse transcribed from extracted RNA. The repertoire was sequenced with immunoSEQ multiplex PCR; TCRdb's copy has only in-frame clones and lacks some. The sample records 30,000 to 35,000 clones, 55% being singletons. Sequencing input: NKG2D-high CD8+ T cells sorted from blood. The origin of the receptors is a human donor with alopecia areata.

This clone was seen just once. The chain carries TRBV2 and TRBJ1-6; a weak D match, TRBD1 (5 bases). CDR1 is SNHLY, CDR2 FYNNEI, per germline. This CDR3 has 17 amino acids. V was pared by 3 bases and J by 6 bases, with 18 bases between. CDR3 sequence: CASSDTRDGGVNSPLHF. The CDR3 DNA sequence: TGTGCCAGCAGTGATACCCGCGATGGGGGGGTTAATTCACCCCTCCACTTT. The whole variable domain, filled in from reference TRBV2 and TRBJ1-6, reads EPEVTQTPSHQVTQMGQEVILRCVPISNHLYFYWYRQILGQKVEFLVSFYNNEISEKSEIFDDQFSVERPDGSNFTLKIRSTKLEDSAMYFCASSDTRDGGVNSPLHFGNGTRLTVT.

The chain uses TRBV9 and TRBJ2-2, with D possibly called TRBD1 or TRBD2 (5 bases each). Per the germline V gene, CDR1 is SGDLS and CDR2 is YYNGEE. V was pared by 0 bases and J by 4 bases, with 10 bases between. This CDR3 has 15 amino acids. DNA of the CDR3: TGTGCCAGCAGCGTAGGAGGGGCGGCCACCGGGGAGCTGTTTTTT. This sequence encodes CASSVGGAATGELFF.

This clone was seen a few times. V usage is TRBV29-1 and J usage is TRBJ1-2; 7 nucleotides match TRBD1. The CDR3 is made up of 15 amino acids. The germline V gene has CDR1 SQVTM and CDR2 ANQGSEA. With 1 base clipped from V and 4 bases from J, the junction kept 9 bases outside the gene matches. The CDR3 protein is CSVEGRDSPGYGYTF. CDR3 sequence (DNA): TGCAGCGTTGAAGGACGGGACAGCCCAGGCTATGGCTACACCTTC.

The chain is built from TRBV11-3 and TRBJ2-5, with D tentatively TRBD2 (6 bases). The DNA end favors TRBJ2-7, so the J call may be wrong. CDR1 and CDR2 from the germline V gene are SGHNT and YENEEA. The CDR3 runs 15 residues. DNA of the CDR3: TGTGCCAGCAGCTCGGGGACTTCCCTCTCCTACGAGCAGTACTTC. Translated, it gives CASSSGTSLSYEQYF.

The chain joins TRBV28 to TRBJ1-2; TRBD1 matches 9 bases. V was pared by 7 bases and J by 4 bases, with 7 bases of the junction left unmatched. Per germline, CDR1 MDHEN and CDR2 SYDVKM. CDR3 length: 14 residues. The CDR3: CASTGTGIIYGYTF. As DNA, the CDR3 is TGTGCCAGCACCGGGACAGGGATCATCTATGGCTACACCTTC.

This clone appeared a single time. The chain carries TRBV10-2 and TRBJ2-7; either TRBD1 or TRBD2 may fit D (5 bases each). The V gene's germline CDR1 is WSHSY and CDR2 SAAADI. The V and J ends lost 11 bases and 0 bases respectively, with 14 bases between them. The CDR3 covers 13 residues. CDR3 coding DNA: TGCGCCGTTTACGGGACCGACTCCTACGAGCAGTACTTC. This translates into CAVYGTDSYEQYF.

In nucleotides, the CDR3 is TGTGCCAGCTCAATAGGCAGACACACCGGGGAGCTGTTTTTT. Protein sequence: CASSIGRHTGELFF. The gene calls are TRBV18 and TRBJ2-2; D call uncertain. The CDR3 runs 14 residues. Germline V gene data show CDR1 as KGHSH and CDR2 as LQKENI. The V end was cut by 5 bases, the J end by 3 bases, with 10 bases between.

The chain links TRBV5-4 to TRBJ2-7; 14 bases match TRBD2. The CDR3 length is 15 residues. Trimming removed 3 bases from V and 6 bases from J; junction bases left unmatched: 5. Looked up from germline, CDR1 is SGHNT and CDR2 is YYREEE (reference sequence). In DNA, the CDR3 is TGTGCCAGCAGCTCGGGACTAGCGGGAGTACTCGAGCAGTACGTC. Translating it yields CASSSGLAGVLEQYV.

This clone came up a few times. The chain couples TRBV6-5 to TRBJ2-5; possibly TRBD1 for D (5 bases). The germline V gene has CDR1 MNHEY and CDR2 SVGAGI. Trimming removed 8 bases at V and 3 bases at J, with 16 bases between. The CDR3 consists of 14 residues. The CDR3 DNA is TGTGCCAGCGGTAACACGGGCAGGGAAGAGACCCAGTACTTC. This encodes CASGNTGREETQYF.

The V call is TRBV5-1, the J call TRBJ2-2; TRBD1 matches at 7 bases. The length of the CDR3 is 15 residues. V was pared by 0 bases and J by 6 bases, with 5 bases of the junction left unmatched. Per germline, CDR1 SGHRS and CDR2 YFSETQ. CDR3 sequence reads: CASSLEGGVAGELFF. CDR3 bases: TGCGCCAGCAGCTTGGAAGGGGGCGTAGCCGGGGAGCTGTTTTTT. Filled out from reference TRBV5-1 and TRBJ2-2, the complete variable domain reads KAGVTQTPRYLIKTRGQQVTLSCSPISGHRSVSWYQQTPGQGLQFLFEYFSETQRNKGNFPGRFSGRQFSNSRSEMNVSTLELGDSALYLCASSLEGGVAGELFFGEGSRLTVL.

This clone turned up a few times. CDR3: CASSLTSAPGELFF. CDR3 nucleotides: TGTGCCAGCAGCTTAACTAGTGCCCCCGGGGAGCTGTTTTTT. This chain uses TRBV7-3 with TRBJ2-2; D gene ambiguous. CDR1 and CDR2 (germline): SGHTA, FQGTGA. V was cut by 0 bases and J by 6 bases, with 8 bases left in between. This CDR3 has 14 residues.

V is TRBV6-5 and J is TRBJ2-5; a possible D gene is TRBD2 (5 bases). The CDR3 totals 14 residues. Trimming stripped 2 bases from V and 2 bases from J, with 9 bases between. Germline V gene data show CDR1 as MNHEY and CDR2 as SVGAGI. The CDR3 sequence is CASSYLGLQETQYF. Here the CDR3 DNA reads TGTGCCAGCAGTTACCTAGGACTTCAAGAGACCCAGTACTTC.

In this sample, this clone turned up a few times. The chain couples TRBV10-3 to TRBJ1-2, with no clear D. Trimming took off 0 bases at V and 2 bases at J, with 16 bases between the two ends. Germline V lookup: CDR1 ENHRY, CDR2 SYGVKD. The CDR3 totals 17 residues. The CDR3 reads CAISESLTGADNYGYTF. In nucleotides, the CDR3 is TGTGCCATCAGTGAGTCTCTTACGGGTGCAGACAACTATGGCTACACCTTC.

The V call is TRBV7-8, the J call TRBJ1-1; 10 bases match TRBD1. Germline V gives CDR1 SGHVS, CDR2 FQNEAQ. The J segment lost 5 bases and the V segment lost 5 bases, leaving 11 bases of the junction unmatched. CDR3 length equals 16 residues. The CDR3 bases are TGTGCCAGCAGCCTGAAGACAGGGGGCTTTGGTACTGAAGCTTTCTTT. It codes for CASSLKTGGFGTEAFF.

V and J are TRBV7-9 and TRBJ2-7; D possibly uses TRBD1 or TRBD2 (6 bases each). Between the trimmed V and J ends, which lost 6 bases and 6 bases, there was a span of 18 bases. The CDR3 runs 14 residues. Germline V lookup: CDR1 SEHNR, CDR2 FQNEAQ (reference sequence). The CDR3 spells CASSPNSGAPEQYF. The CDR3 nucleotides read TGTGCCAGCAGTCCCAATTCGGGGGCTCCCGAGCAGTACTTC.

CDR3 sequence: CASSPGIQETQYF. CDR3 nucleotide sequence: TGTGCCAGCAGCCCCGGGATCCAAGAGACCCAGTACTTC. This sequence joins TRBV4-2 and TRBJ2-5; D is perhaps TRBD2 (5 bases). Trimming stripped 4 bases from V and 1 base from J, with 7 bases between. Germline assignment: CDR1 LGHNA and CDR2 YNFKEQ. The CDR3 has 13 amino acids.

This clone appeared a single time. V is TRBV28 and J is TRBJ2-7; D remains ambiguous. This CDR3 comprises 14 residues. Germline CDR1 MDHEN, CDR2 SYDVKM. Trimming took 2 bases from V and 1 from J, leaving 9 bases between them. DNA for the CDR3: TGTGCCAGCAGTTTAACAAACCCTTCCTACGAGCAGTACTTC. Protein: CASSLTNPSYEQYF.

This clone showed up just a few times. The J gene is TRBJ2-5, the V gene TRBV21-1. TRBV21-1 is a pseudogene segment. The CDR3 consists of 11 residues. In DNA, the CDR3 is TGTGCCAGCAGACCCGCCGAGACCCAGTACTTC. This codes for CASRPAETQYF.

This chain uses TRBV9 with TRBJ2-6; D remains unclear. Germline V CDR1 and CDR2: SGDLS, YYNGEE. V lost 2 bases and J lost 0, with 9 bases in between. CDR3 size: 16 residues. CDR3 bases: TGTGCCAGCAGCGTTCGACACCCCTCTGGGGCCAACGTCCTGACTTTC. Translating it yields CASSVRHPSGANVLTF.

The chain joins TRBV6-6 to TRBJ2-5; D is ambiguous. Trimming took 7 bases from V and 3 from J, leaving 12 bases between them. The germline V gene has CDR1 MNHNY and CDR2 SVGAGI (reference sequence). The CDR3 is 13 amino acids. The CDR3 protein is CASTPASKETQYF. The CDR3 region has the DNA TGTGCCAGCACTCCCGCCAGTAAAGAGACCCAGTACTTC.

The chain combines TRBV4-1 with TRBJ2-3; D is possibly TRBD2 (6 bases). The CDR3 has 17 residues. Between the trimmed V and J ends, which lost 0 bases and 2 bases, there was a span of 15 bases. In germline, CDR1 is MGHRA, CDR2 YSYEKL. In DNA form, the CDR3 reads TGCGCCAGCAGCCAAGATAAGGCGGGATATCTCACAGATACGCAGTATTTT. Its protein is CASSQDKAGYLTDTQYF.

The table lists this clone with a few counts. The J gene is TRBJ2-5, the V gene TRBV4-3; 8 bases map to TRBD1. Looked up from germline, CDR1 is LGHNA and CDR2 is YSLEER. The CDR3 consists of 18 residues. V gave up 1 base and J gave up 2 bases; unmatched junction bases: 12. CDR3 DNA sequence: TGCGCCAGCAGCCAAGCGTATACCAGGGGGCCCGATCAAGAGACCCAGTACTTC. Protein sequence: CASSQAYTRGPDQETQYF.

This clone was seen only a few times. This sequence joins TRBV29-1 and TRBJ2-2, with 8 bases matching TRBD1. This CDR3 contains 16 residues. The germline CDR1 and CDR2 sequences are SQVTM and ANQGSEA. Trimming at V came to 7 bases and at J to 3 bases, leaving 13 bases not matched to a gene. The CDR3 DNA follows: TGCAGCGGGTCAGGGGGCAGAGGAGCGGACACCGGGGAGCTGTTTTTT. This sequence encodes CSGSGGRGADTGELFF.

This clone turned up a few times. The V call is TRBV7-9, the J call TRBJ2-7, with 8 bases aligning to TRBD2. The V gene end was trimmed by 5 bases and the J gene end by 2 bases; junction bases not matched to a gene: 11. CDR3 size: 16 residues. Germline lookup yields CDR1 SEHNR and CDR2 FQNEAQ (reference sequence). For the CDR3, the DNA is TGTGCCAGCAGCCGACTCCCCGGGGGACTAGCCTACGAGCAGTACTTC. This translates into CASSRLPGGLAYEQYF.